These T cell receptor beta chains were read from a single sample in a study of blood T cells in healthy people across ages. TCRdb recomputed calls from the 5' RACE reads with MiXCR, one row per CDR3 protein. The table includes 450,000 to 650,000 distinct CDR3 sequences, about 24% detected once. Separately, the same data were catalogued under a study of T cells of mothers and their children.

Sequences were obtained from blood. These receptors were collected from a boy younger than 18 in good health. The CDR3 runs from the conserved cysteine through the conserved F or W. A D gene is named only where the DNA matches it firmly. For some rows the clone size is stated as once, few or many, or as a class when expanded; others skip it.

d_call,j_call,clone_size,v_call,cdr3_aa,cdr3_nt
TRBD1,TRBJ2-7,few,TRBV5-4,CASSLGGQGGSYEQYF,TGTGCCAGCAGCTTGGGGGGACAGGGTGGCTCCTACGAGCAGTACTTC
-,TRBJ2-5,many,TRBV7-9,CASSFENDQETQYF,TGTGCCAGCAGCTTTGAAAACGACCAAGAGACCCAGTACTTC
TRBD1,TRBJ1-2,-,TRBV9,CASSSDRGLDYGYTF,TGTGCCAGCAGCTCCGACAGGGGGCTGGACTATGGCTACACCTTC
-,TRBJ2-1,-,TRBV27,CASSFGTYNEQFF,TGTGCCAGCAGTTTCGGCACCTACAATGAGCAGTTCTTC
-,TRBJ2-2,few,TRBV4-3,CASSQDPLRGELFF,TGCGCCAGCAGCCAAGATCCTTTGCGCGGGGAGCTGTTTTTT
-,TRBJ2-1,few,TRBV7-2,CASSFIFGTEDNEQFF,TGTGCCAGCAGCTTTATATTTGGAACGGAAGACAATGAGCAGTTCTTC
TRBD1,TRBJ2-4,few,TRBV12-3/TRBV12-4,CASREDRGENIQYF,TGTGCCAGCAGAGAGGACAGGGGGGAAAACATTCAGTACTTC
-,TRBJ2-5,-,TRBV7-3,CASSPTPRGIQETQYF,TGTGCCAGCAGTCCTACACCCAGGGGCATCCAAGAGACCCAGTACTTC
-,TRBJ2-1,-,TRBV19,CASNLGNEQFF,TGTGCCAGTAACCTTGGGAATGAGCAGTTCTTC
-,TRBJ2-7,few,TRBV28,CASDGSLSYEQYF,TGTGCCAGCGACGGTTCGCTCTCCTACGAGCAGTACTTC
TRBD2,TRBJ2-1,many,TRBV27,CASSFGTSGNEQFF,TGTGCCAGCAGTTTTGGGACTAGCGGCAATGAGCAGTTCTTC
-,TRBJ2-5,-,TRBV25-1,CASTQGPSKFF,TGTGCCAGCACCCAGGGCCCCTCTAAGTTCTTC
TRBD1,TRBJ1-1,once,TRBV7-9,CASRTGTGANTEAFF,TGTGCCAGCAGGACCGGGACAGGAGCAAACACTGAAGCTTTCTTT
TRBD2,TRBJ2-1,few,TRBV19,CASSGTSGYEQFF,TGTGCCAGTAGTGGGACTAGCGGGTATGAGCAGTTCTTC
-,TRBJ2-7,-,TRBV27,CASSLTLPCRGEQYF,TGTGCCAGCAGTTTAACCTTACCCTGTAGGGGCGAGCAGTACTTC
TRBD1,TRBJ2-3,few,TRBV18,CASSPTGGTDAQYF,TGTGCCAGCTCGCCGACAGGGGGCACAGATGCGCAGTATTTT
-,TRBJ2-7,-,TRBV9,CASSVGHRDSSHEQYF,TGTGCCAGCAGCGTAGGACACAGGGATAGCTCCCACGAGCAGTACTTC
-,TRBJ2-7,-,TRBV20-1,CSARDGTGGPYEQYF,TGCAGTGCTAGAGATGGTACGGGGGGCCCCTACGAGCAGTACTTC
TRBD2,TRBJ2-7,few,TRBV4-3,CASSQRLAPTYEQYF,TGCGCCAGCAGCCAGAGACTAGCGCCTACGTACGAGCAGTACTTC
TRBD1,TRBJ2-1,-,TRBV29-1,CSVGQGASEQFF,TGCAGCGTTGGACAGGGTGCGAGTGAGCAGTTCTTC
-,TRBJ2-5,few,TRBV5-4,CASNRERETQYF,TGTGCCAGCAATCGAGAAAGGGAGACCCAGTACTTC
TRBD1,TRBJ2-1,-,TRBV30,CAWSAGQGAFNEQFF,TGTGCCTGGAGTGCCGGACAGGGGGCCTTTAATGAGCAGTTCTTC
-,TRBJ2-1,few,TRBV24-1,CATSDPDSYNEQFF,TGTGCCACCAGTGACCCCGACAGCTACAATGAGCAGTTCTTC
-,TRBJ2-7,many,TRBV13,CASSLTGQSSYEQYF,TGTGCCAGCAGCCTAACAGGTCAAAGCTCCTACGAGCAGTACTTC
TRBD1,TRBJ1-2,once,TRBV7-3,CASSPAGGSSGYTF,TGTGCCAGCAGCCCGGCAGGGGGGTCGAGTGGCTACACCTTC
-,TRBJ1-2,few,TRBV10-3,CAIKEVQGHYGYTF,TGTGCCATCAAGGAGGTACAGGGCCACTATGGCTACACCTTC
-,TRBJ2-1,few,TRBV29-1,CSVAANEQFF,TGCAGCGTTGCTGCGAATGAGCAGTTCTTC
-,TRBJ2-7,-,TRBV27,CASSPTKTSSYEQYF,TGTGCCAGCAGTCCAACAAAGACAAGCTCCTACGAGCAGTACTTC
TRBD1,TRBJ1-2,few,TRBV9,CASQTGLQQGYTF,TGTGCCAGCCAGACAGGGCTCCAGCAGGGCTACACCTTC
TRBD1,TRBJ1-1,few,TRBV11-2,CASSLSGTGRTEAFF,TGTGCCAGCAGCTTATCGGGGACAGGGAGGACTGAAGCTTTCTTT
-,TRBJ2-7,-,TRBV5-6,CASSLAVLANEQYF,TGTGCCAGCAGCTTGGCGGTGTTGGCAAACGAGCAGTACTTC
-,TRBJ2-5,few,TRBV5-1,CASSLSGALEQYF,TGCGCCAGCAGCTTATCGGGGGCGTTGGAGCAGTACTTC
-,TRBJ2-2,-,TRBV6-2/TRBV6-3,CASRHLEETGELFF,TGTGCCAGCAGGCACTTGGAGGAGACCGGGGAGCTGTTTTTT
-,TRBJ1-2,few,TRBV9,CASSSPQAGANYGYTF,TGTGCCAGCAGCTCACCCCAGGCGGGAGCTAACTATGGCTACACCTTC
-,TRBJ2-1,few,TRBV4-3,CASSQDFRADEQFF,TGCGCCAGCAGCCAAGATTTTCGTGCGGATGAGCAGTTCTTC
TRBD2,TRBJ2-7,-,TRBV29-1,CSVAGGSLSSYEQYF,TGCAGCGTTGCGGGCGGGAGCTTGAGCTCCTACGAGCAGTACTTC
-,TRBJ1-3,few,TRBV6-5,CASSPGDSGNTIYF,TGTGCCAGCAGTCCTGGGGACTCTGGAAACACCATATATTTT
TRBD2,TRBJ2-5,many,TRBV5-1,CASSFGRAGGQETQYF,TGCGCCAGCAGCTTTGGTCGAGCGGGGGGACAAGAGACCCAGTACTTC
TRBD1,TRBJ2-1,few,TRBV4-1,CASSQVWPGQGLHIISYNEQFF,TGCGCCAGCAGCCAAGTCTGGCCGGGACAGGGACTCCATATTATCTCCTACAATGAGCAGTTCTTC
-,TRBJ1-3,-,TRBV5-8,CASSSPPGGPGNTIYF,TGTGCCAGCAGCTCCCCGCCTGGGGGCCCTGGAAACACCATATATTTT
-,TRBJ1-1,-,TRBV20-1,CSALVGPGVAFF,TGCAGTGCCCTAGTGGGCCCGGGGGTAGCTTTCTTT
-,TRBJ2-5,few,TRBV4-3,CASSQDLYWTQYF,TGCGCCAGCAGCCAAGATCTTTACTGGACCCAGTACTTC
-,TRBJ2-1,-,TRBV6-5,CASSYGTSDNEQFF,TGTGCCAGCAGTTATGGGACGTCGGACAATGAGCAGTTCTTC
-,TRBJ1-4,-,TRBV6-5,CASSQGGANEKLFF,TGTGCCAGCAGTCAAGGGGGGGCTAATGAAAAACTGTTTTTT
-,TRBJ2-7,few,TRBV29-1,CSVGVRYEQYF,TGCAGCGTTGGCGTACGATACGAGCAGTACTTC
-,TRBJ2-1,few,TRBV7-9,CASSLVEAGDSYNEQFF,TGTGCCAGCAGCTTAGTTGAGGCCGGGGACTCCTACAATGAGCAGTTCTTC
TRBD2,TRBJ2-5,few,TRBV28,CASSSGLAESRETQYF,TGTGCCAGCAGTTCAGGACTAGCGGAGTCCAGAGAGACCCAGTACTTC
-,TRBJ2-7,few,TRBV20-1,CRATTGTGLVLDEQYF,TGCAGGGCAACAACCGGGACCGGACTCGTGTTGGACGAGCAGTACTTC
TRBD2,TRBJ2-1,many,TRBV7-2,CASSLGLAYNEQFF,TGTGCCAGCAGCTTAGGACTAGCGTACAATGAGCAGTTCTTC
TRBD2,TRBJ2-2,few,TRBV6-6,CASSGTSGSTGELFF,TGTGCCAGCAGTGGGACTAGCGGGAGTACCGGGGAGCTGTTTTTT
-,TRBJ2-1,many,TRBV9,CASSDKTGPYNEQFF,TGTGCCAGCAGTGACAAGACAGGACCCTACAATGAGCAGTTCTTC
-,TRBJ2-7,-,TRBV29-1,CSVGNSYEQYF,TGCAGCGTTGGGAACTCCTACGAGCAGTACTTC
-,TRBJ2-1,few,TRBV21-1,CASSGGRGLF,TGTGCCAGCAGTGGGGGGCGAGGGCTCTTC
-,TRBJ2-4,-,TRBV7-9,CASSLPPGQSLAKNIQYF,TGTGCCAGCAGCCTCCCTCCGGGGCAGAGTTTAGCCAAAAACATTCAGTACTTC